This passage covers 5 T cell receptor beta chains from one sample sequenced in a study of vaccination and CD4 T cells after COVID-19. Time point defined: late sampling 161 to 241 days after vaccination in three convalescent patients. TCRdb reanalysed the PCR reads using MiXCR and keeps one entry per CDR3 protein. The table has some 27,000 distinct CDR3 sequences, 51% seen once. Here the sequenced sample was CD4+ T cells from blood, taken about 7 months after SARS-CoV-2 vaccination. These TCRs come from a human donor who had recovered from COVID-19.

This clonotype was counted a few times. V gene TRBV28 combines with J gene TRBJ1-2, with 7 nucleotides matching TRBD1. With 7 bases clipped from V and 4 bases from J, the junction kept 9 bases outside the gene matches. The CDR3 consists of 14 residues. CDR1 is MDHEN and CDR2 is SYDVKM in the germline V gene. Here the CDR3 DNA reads TGTGCCAGCATCGGAGGGGGCGCCGGCTATGGCTACACCTTC. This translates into CASIGGGAGYGYTF.

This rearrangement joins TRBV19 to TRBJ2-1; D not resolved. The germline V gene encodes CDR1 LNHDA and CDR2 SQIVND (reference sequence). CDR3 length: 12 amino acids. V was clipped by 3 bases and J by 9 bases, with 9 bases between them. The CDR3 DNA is TGTGCCAGTAGTATCAGTCTCTTTGAGCAGTTCTTC. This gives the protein CASSISLFEQFF.

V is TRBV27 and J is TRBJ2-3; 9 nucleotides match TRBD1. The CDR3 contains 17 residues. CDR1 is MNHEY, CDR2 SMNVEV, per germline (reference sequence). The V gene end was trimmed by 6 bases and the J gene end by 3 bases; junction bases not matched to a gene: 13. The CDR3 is CASSRITGGARTDTQYF. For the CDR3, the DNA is TGTGCCAGCAGCCGAATCACAGGGGGCGCTCGGACAGATACGCAGTATTTT.

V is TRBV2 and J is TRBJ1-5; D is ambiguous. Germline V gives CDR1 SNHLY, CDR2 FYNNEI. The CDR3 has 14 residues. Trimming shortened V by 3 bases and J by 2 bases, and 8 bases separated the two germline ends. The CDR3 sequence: CASSDSSGNQPQHF. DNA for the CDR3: TGTGCCAGCAGTGACAGCAGTGGCAATCAGCCCCAGCATTTT.

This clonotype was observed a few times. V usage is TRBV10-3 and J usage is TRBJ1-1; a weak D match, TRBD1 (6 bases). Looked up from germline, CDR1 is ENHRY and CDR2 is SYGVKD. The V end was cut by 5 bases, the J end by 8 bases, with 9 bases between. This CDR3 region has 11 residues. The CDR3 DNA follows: TGTGCCATCAGTAACGACAGGGAAGCTTTCTTT. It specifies CAISNDREAFF.